This TCR beta chain emerged from a study of cytomegalovirus exposure and HLA in healthy donors (dated by TCRdb to 2015 to 2018). Background on the whole study: In an earlier analysis of about 560 of the donors, 276 Gb of sequence data and 120 million or so unique TCR beta sequences from roughly 180 million T cells were reported. About 310 gigabases of sequencing data and 70 million to 85 million unique TCR sequences were included in an early release covering several hundred HLA-typed donors. Of the roughly 400 genotyped donors, roughly 85% fell in the genetic ancestry cluster associated with self-reported Caucasian donors. The study was designed to test whether signatures of past pathogen exposure could be identified by cataloging public T cell receptors. The T cell repertoires of 670 or so subjects were profiled by immunosequencing and related to cytomegalovirus serostatus. Besides the first cohort of roughly 660 subjects, a separate validation cohort made up of around 120 different subjects was used. To predict cytomegalovirus infection status, the study brought together high-throughput TCR immunosequencing, statistical association of individual TCRs with disease status, and machine learning. A later analysis re-analyzed previously published TCR beta repertoires from approximately 670 donors and added high-resolution HLA genotyping to study TCR occurrence patterns. Rather than drawing on any new phenotypic data, the later analysis identified candidate immune exposures from TCR beta sequences and the way those sequences occurred across donors. In an earlier analysis of around 540 of the donors, high-throughput TCR beta sequencing was used to judge whether each TCR beta V gene segment behaved as functional or pseudogenic. Donor age, sex, ethnicity and CMV serostatus were collected together with the repertoire data. Genome-wide SNP genotypes for about 55% of the roughly 670 donors were used in a later genetic analysis, which treated that subset as a discovery cohort. Every discovery cohort repertoire had been produced on one sequencing platform. HLA typing included class I and class II loci at four-digit resolution. Typing coverage differed by locus: A, B, C, DRB1 and DQB1 were typed in about 620-640 donors, DQA1 in 500 to 550, DPA1 in 600 to 610, and DPB1 in approximately 450. Because of strong linkage in the cohort, roughly five DR-DQ haplotypes were treated as single units for association and clustering. Among 300 to 500 genotyped donors of the cohort, an average of approximately 220,000 unique TCR beta nucleotide sequences was sequenced per donor, of which about 18% were non-productive. What the study reported, not specific to this receptor: According to a later analysis, most CMV-associated TCR beta chains appeared to be HLA-restricted, and the HLA associations seemed to be driven largely by CMV exposure. A later analysis associated about 17,000 TCR beta sequences with specific HLA alleles at a false discovery rate of 0.05. Correlated functional status among segregating V segments might be attributable to linkage disequilibrium, but an unknown experimental factor could not be ruled out. In a later analysis, several top co-occurrence clusters were reported to appear linked to parvovirus B19, influenza, CMV and Epstein-Barr virus. A cluster of highly shared sequence variants was judged likely to represent a technical artifact of the sequencing pipeline. A few of the identified cytomegalovirus-associated TCR beta chains were confirmed in vitro to be specific for cytomegalovirus antigens. In a later analysis, HLA-associated TCR beta chains were found to be more clonally expanded and to have lower generation probabilities than equally common non-associated chains. In both the original and validation cohorts, the classifier was reported to diagnose cytomegalovirus status with high specificity and sensitivity. Presence/absence analyses assumed roughly uniform sequencing depth across donors, an assumption that may not hold. The authors suggested that the approach could potentially be generalized to other disease states and immunological phenotypes. Broadly in line with IMGT annotations, most TCR beta V segments showed up in productive rearrangements about 87% or about 30% of the time in an earlier analysis of several hundred of the donors. A later analysis found that TCR association rates varied across HLA loci, with DRB1 alleles showing the most associated TCRs and HLA-C alleles the fewest. Compared with the approximately 670-donor mean, donors in an Asian-associated ancestry cluster had fewer N-insertions in productive TCRs, according to a later genetic analysis. Because counts were too low, about 15 rarely observed V segments, including chromosome 9 orphons, were left out of the earlier analysis of 500 to 750 of the donors. A later genetic analysis associated a missense DCLRE1C variant with V-gene and J-gene trimming of TCR beta chains, and an independent cohort replicated the association. While some public TCRs were present in many individuals, most TCR sequences turned up only very rarely across donors. Strong co-occurrence of HLA alleles, especially DR and DQ, made assigning TCR associations to individual alleles difficult. A further reported finding was that TCR beta sequences accurately predicted the HLA-A and HLA-B alleles for most subjects in the first cohort. Because HLA typing was unavailable for some donors at each locus, only the typed subset was used in association tests. Only TCR beta chains were sequenced in this cohort, and the absence of alpha or paired-chain data limited detectable features. The study gave a list of 150 to 200 TCR beta chains associated with cytomegalovirus. For the cohort, immune exposure information was limited to CMV serostatus. Some IMGT-functional V segments, including TRBV6-2 and TRBV6-3, could not be told apart with the 87-base-pair reads, so those segments were excluded.

The table lists this clone with a few counts. The target of this receptor is not known. The record has no base qualities; no much larger clone is one base away. The receptor library was made with the immunoSEQ multiplex PCR assay. For the multiplex PCR, a mixture combining 60 forward primers for TCR Vbeta segments and 13 reverse primers for TCR Jbeta segments was used. A multiplex PCR assay on genomic DNA amplified the CDR3 region of rearranged TCR beta genes. On the Illumina HiSeq System, the amplified TCR beta libraries were sequenced as 87-base-pair reads. Turning to the authors' computational methods: Across the roughly 600 repertoires, a later analysis counted 75 million to 90 million unique TCR beta chains, some 11 million of which were shared by at least two donors. Raw reads were error-corrected and collapsed into unique sequences with a nearest-neighbor algorithm that merged closely related sequences to remove PCR and sequencing errors. Alignment of CDR3 sequences to IMGT reference sequences was used to assign V, D and J gene segments. For a sequence to be retained, a match of at least six nucleotides was required to both a V gene segment and a J gene segment. A rearrangement was called productive if the CDR3 had no stop codons and remained in frame with V and J, and every other rearrangement was called non-productive. Following IMGT convention, CDR3 was defined as the stretch from the second conserved V-encoded cysteine up to the conserved J-encoded phenylalanine. In an earlier analysis of some 550 of the donors, sequences lacking an unambiguous match to a single V gene segment were excluded. In an earlier analysis of some 590 of the donors, a V segment was called functional when productive rearrangements were above 56.7%, and segregating when the standard deviation between donors exceeded 5%. To diagnose cytomegalovirus status from the catalog of TCR beta chain sequences, a statistical classification framework was built. In a later analysis, V and J genes were assigned by comparing TCR nucleotide sequences against IMGT/GENE-DB human TR gene sequences. The TCRdist pipeline was used in a later analysis to assign CDR3 sequences and most-parsimonious VDJ recombination scenarios. In a later analysis, every TCR beta chain was defined by the combination of its CDR3 amino acid sequence and its V-gene family, and reads without a unique V-gene family were dropped. A later analysis removed 450 to 600 highly shared, low-generation-probability nucleotide sequences to deal with suspected cross-contamination and a sequencing artifact. In a later analysis, a clonal expansion index was calculated for each public chain from normalized within-repertoire ranks of inferred template counts. In a later analysis, generation probabilities were computed with a VDJ recombination model fitted to out-of-frame rearrangements, and the resulting probabilities were checked against IGoR. In a later analysis, hypergeometric tests were used to score TCR-TCR, TCR-HLA and TCR-CMV co-occurrence, with a repertoire-size bias correction applied to TCR pairs. False discovery rates were estimated in a later analysis by permuting HLA or CMV assignments 20 times. A later analysis grouped co-occurring TCRs with DBSCAN, adding TCRdist sequence similarity when clustering within HLA-allele-positive subsets. Repertoires with fewer than 30,000 or more than 120,000 public chains, plus five repertoires with anomalous nucleotide sharing, were excluded from co-occurrence clustering. This immuneACCESS table, as held by TCRdb, lists in-frame sequences with V and J called but not all clones. Of the missing ones, under half trace to an unresolved V gene in checked studies; the others have no known cause. For V, J and clone size, that table is used; D and trimming come from the DNA. The sample records about 130,000 clones, around 80% of which are singletons. 0.95% to 1.5% of the sample lies in the top ten.

V is cut by 5 bases and J by 1 base, and the space between the germline ends is 3 bases. Spanning cysteine to phenylalanine, the CDR3 consists of 12 amino acids. Only the CDR3 DNA is retained, 36 bases long and in frame from the first base. CDR1 and CDR2 were assigned from the germline V gene as SQVTM and ANQGSEA. The cohort was made up of 650 to 700 healthy bone marrow donors. Cohort members were all nominally healthy when sampled, although unrecorded immune exposures were likely present. The donor was CMV seronegative and belonged to the group of 380 or so seronegative cohort members. A peripheral blood sample was provided by each donor, and peripheral blood mononuclear cells were used for TCR beta sequencing. The Qiagen DNeasy Blood Extraction Kit was used to extract genomic DNA from the blood cell samples.

The chain is encoded by TRBV29-1 joined to TRBJ2-6, with the D gene not clear enough to name. The receptor was isolated from a female donor in good health and CMV-seronegative. The specimen sequenced was PBMCs. The CDR3 reads as follows: CSVSSGANVLTF. The DNA is as follows: TGCAGCGTTTCTTCTGGGGCCAACGTCCTGACTTTC.